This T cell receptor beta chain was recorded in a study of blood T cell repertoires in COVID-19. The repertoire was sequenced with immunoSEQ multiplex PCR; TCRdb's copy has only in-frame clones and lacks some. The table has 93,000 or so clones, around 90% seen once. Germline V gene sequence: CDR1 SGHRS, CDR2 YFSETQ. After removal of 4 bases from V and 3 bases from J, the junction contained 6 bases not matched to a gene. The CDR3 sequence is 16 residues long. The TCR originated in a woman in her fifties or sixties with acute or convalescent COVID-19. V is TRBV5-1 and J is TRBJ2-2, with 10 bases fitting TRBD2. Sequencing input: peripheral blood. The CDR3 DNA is TGCGCCAGCAGCCCTCTAGCGGGGGCCGACACCGGGGAGCTGTTTTTT. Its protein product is CASSPLAGADTGELFF.